This T cell receptor (beta chain) comes out of a study of shared clonotypes between healthy human individuals. Naive CD8 populations comprised CD45RO-negative cells positively selected for CCR7, excluding terminally differentiated effector memory CD45RA+ cells. V lost 7 bases to trimming and J lost 3 bases; unmatched junction nucleotides: 13. This CDR3 is built from 15 residues. The germline CDR1 and CDR2 sequences are SGHRS and YFSETQ. Libraries were prepared by immunoSEQ multiplex PCR; TCRdb keeps only in-frame clonotypes and omits some of them. The data hold approximately 2,000,000 clones, with around 93% observed a single time.

The sequenced sample consisted of naive CD8+ T cells from PBMCs. The chain carries TRBV5-1 and TRBJ2-7; 7 bases agree with TRBD2. The receptor was isolated from a man aged 18 to 30 in good health. Some clones in this sample may be carry-over from other donors' samples. Here the CDR3 reads CASSLGREHLYEQYF. The CDR3 nucleotides read TGCGCCAGCTCCTTGGGGCGGGAGCACCTCTACGAGCAGTACTTC.